This TCR beta chain was observed in a study of neoadjuvant anti-PD-1 for oral cavity cancer. On the study more broadly: Before surgery, most patients got three to four biweekly 3 mg/kg nivolumab doses.

Noted time point: after neoadjuvant nivolumab, at surgical resection. The CDR3 is made up of 12 amino acids. Trimming removed 3 bases at V and 4 bases at J, with 6 bases between. The V gene's germline CDR1 is MNHNS and CDR2 SASEGT. This clone was seen more than once but under ten times. Profiling relied on immunoSEQ multiplex PCR, and the TCRdb table lists in-frame clones only, not all of them. The table records about 9,400 clones, approximately 61% of them present only once. V gene TRBV6-1 combines with J gene TRBJ1-1; D unclear. Material: PBMCs, obtained after nivolumab (anti-PD-1) treatment. This clonotype was obtained from a person aged 35 to 85 with oral cavity squamous cell carcinoma. The CDR3 sequence is CASSELFTEAFF. The CDR3 DNA follows: TGTGCCAGCAGTGAGTTGTTCACTGAAGCTTTCTTT.